Presented here are 9 T cell receptor beta chains from one specimen sequenced in a study of T cells after yellow fever vaccination. A single record per CDR3 protein comes from TCRdb applying MiXCR to the 5' RACE reads. The data show some 250,000 distinct CDR3 sequences, 3.6% seen once. This sample comprised PBMCs, obtained 15 days after the yellow fever booster vaccination. The receptor source for this set is a young man who received the YFV17D yellow fever vaccine.

This clonotype was recorded at least ten times. J is TRBJ2-1 and V is TRBV3-1; 10 positions agree with TRBD2. After removal of 5 bases from V and 4 bases from J, the junction contained 5 bases not matched to a gene. CDR1 is LGHDT and CDR2 is YNNKEL in the germline V gene (reference sequence). The CDR3 covers 15 residues. CDR3 bases: TGTGCCAGCAGCTATAGCGGGGGGCCGTACAATGAGCAGTTCTTC. Translating gives CASSYSGGPYNEQFF.

This chain joins TRBV12-3 or TRBV12-4 and TRBJ2-3; D is unclear. Deletions cut 6 bases from V and 0 bases from J, with 10 bases between. This CDR3 has 14 amino acids. The DNA for the CDR3 is TGTGCCAGCAGCCCTATGGACAGCACAGATACGCAGTATTTT. Translated: CASSPMDSTDTQYF.

This sequence joins TRBV10-3 and TRBJ1-3; 7 bases are a match to TRBD1. The length of the CDR3 is 11 residues. Germline V lookup: CDR1 ENHRY, CDR2 SYGVKD. V dropped 9 bases and J dropped 6; count of bases not matched to a gene: 2. CDR3 amino acids: CAMGTENTIYF. The DNA for the CDR3 is TGTGCCATGGGGACAGAAAACACCATATATTTT.

This clonotype was seen repeatedly, ten times or more. The V call is TRBV7-6, the J call TRBJ2-7, with TRBD1 matching over 9 bases. Trimming at V came to 5 bases and at J to 4 bases, leaving 6 bases not matched to a gene. CDR1 is SGHVS and CDR2 is FNYEAQ in the germline V gene. The CDR3 has 14 residues. In nucleotides, the CDR3 is TGTGCCAGCAGCACACGACAGGGGGAATACGAGCAGTACGTC. It encodes CASSTRQGEYEQYV.

This clonotype was picked up many times. The rearrangement links TRBV20-1 to TRBJ2-4; 11 nucleotides match TRBD2. V shed 6 bases and J 1 base; nucleotides not matched to a gene: 5. The CDR3 loop spans 15 amino acids. In germline, CDR1 is DFQATT, CDR2 SNEGSKA (reference sequence). The CDR3: CSARASGGAKNIQYF. The CDR3 DNA sequence: TGCAGTGCAAGGGCTAGCGGGGGGGCCAAAAACATTCAGTACTTC.

This clonotype was observed at least ten times. The gene calls are TRBV20-1 and TRBJ1-1; TRBD1 aligns across 10 bases. The CDR3 totals 14 residues. Looked up from germline, CDR1 is DFQATT and CDR2 is SNEGSKA (reference sequence). Trimming cost V 6 bases and J 4 bases; bases outside gene matches: 8. The CDR3 coding sequence is TGCAGTGCGCAGCCGGGACAGGGGTCCACTGAAGCTTTCTTT. It is translated as CSAQPGQGSTEAFF.

In this sample, this clonotype turned up many times. This chain connects TRBV20-1 to TRBJ2-1; TRBD2 matches 8 bases. There are 13 residues in the CDR3. The junction had 8 bases not matched to a gene; V was cut back by 6 bases and J by 7 bases. Germline V gene sequence: CDR1 DFQATT, CDR2 SNEGSKA (reference sequence). CDR3 sequence (DNA): TGCAGTGCGGCCGGGGGGGCCGGGAATGAGCAGTTCTTC. Translating it yields CSAAGGAGNEQFF.

This clonotype showed up many times. The genes are TRBV28 and TRBJ2-6; D tentatively fits TRBD1 or TRBD2 (5 bases each). Trimming cost V 0 bases and J 0 bases, with 6 bases left between them. Germline V gene lookup returns CDR1 MDHEN and CDR2 SYDVKM. The CDR3 length is 16 residues. As DNA, the CDR3 is TGTGCCAGCAGTTTATGGGGGACCTCTGGGGCCAACGTCCTGACTTTC. Encoded protein: CASSLWGTSGANVLTF.

Of note for this clonotype: A clone one base away is much larger, so this may be a read error. J is TRBJ1-5 and V is TRBV6-6; 8 bases map to TRBD1. CDR3 size: 16 residues. Germline CDR1 reads MNHNY; CDR2 reads SVGAGI (reference sequence). CDR3 residues: CASSYRTGRPNQPKHF. In DNA, the CDR3 is TGTGCCAGCAGTTACAGGACAGGGCGCCCGAATCAGCCCAAGCATTTT.